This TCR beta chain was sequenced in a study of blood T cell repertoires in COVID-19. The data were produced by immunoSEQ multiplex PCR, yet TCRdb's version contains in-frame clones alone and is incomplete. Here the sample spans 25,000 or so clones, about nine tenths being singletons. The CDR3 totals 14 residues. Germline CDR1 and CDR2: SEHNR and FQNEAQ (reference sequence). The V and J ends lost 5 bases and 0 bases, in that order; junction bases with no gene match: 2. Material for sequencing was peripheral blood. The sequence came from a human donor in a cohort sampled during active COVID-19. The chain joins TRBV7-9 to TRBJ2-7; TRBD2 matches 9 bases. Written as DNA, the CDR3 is TGTGCCAGCAGCCGAGCGGGGGGCTCCTACGAGCAGTACTTC. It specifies CASSRAGGSYEQYF.